The clone carrying this T cell receptor (beta chain) was counted ten times or more. J gave up 6 bases and V 2 bases, and 10 bases lay outside the gene matches. The CDR3 is 16 amino acids. Per the germline V gene, CDR1 is SEHNR and CDR2 is FQNEAQ (reference sequence). One entry per CDR3 protein, called by TCRdb with MiXCR from the RACE reads. The table has about 62,000 distinct CDR3 sequences, approximately 7% seen once. The sample's time point: pre-sensitization, week 0. As for treatment: therapeutic diphenylcyclopropenone sensitization with weekly scalp DPC. This sample was included in a study of human T cells and chemical hapten exposure.

The material sequenced was whole blood, taken in connection with sensitization to the hapten diphenylcyclopropenone (DPC). The chain combines TRBV7-9 with TRBJ2-3; 8 bases map to TRBD1. The receptor was isolated from a woman in her 30s with alopecia areata. Some clones in this sample may be carry-over from other donors' samples. The CDR3 DNA sequence: TGTGCCAGCAGCTTATTAAAGGCAGGGGGCGCCGATACGCAGTATTTT. Translated, it gives CASSLLKAGGADTQYF.